A single sample gave rise to the 25 T cell receptor beta chains below, sequenced in a study of T cells after yellow fever vaccination. Each CDR3 protein is one row after TCRdb ran MiXCR on the 5' RACE reads. The table lists about 85,000 distinct CDR3 sequences, about 14% of them singletons, with 20% to 25% in the top ten. The sample in question was CD8+ T cells not binding an NS4B(214-222) dextramer, sorted from PBMCs, obtained roughly 20 days after the first yellow fever vaccination. These receptors all come from a man aged 18 to 29 who received the YFV17D yellow fever vaccine.

This chain uses TRBV4-3 with TRBJ2-7; TRBD1 matches 10 bases. The trim removed 2 bases at V and 2 bases at J, leaving 3 bases unmatched. The CDR3 covers 15 residues. Germline V CDR1 and CDR2: LGHNA, YSLEER. The DNA of the CDR3 is TGCGCCAGCAGCCAATCCGGGACAGGGGCCTACGAGCAGTACTTC. It codes for CASSQSGTGAYEQYF.

Ten or more counts support this clonotype. The J gene is TRBJ2-3, the V gene TRBV6-4, with TRBD1 matching 7 bases. The CDR3 loop spans 16 amino acids. Germline V gene lookup returns CDR1 MRHNA and CDR2 SNTAGT. V trimming: 8 bases; J trimming: 0 bases; junction bases outside the gene matches: 11. The CDR3 DNA reads TGTGCCAGCGCTATTCAACAGGGGTCCAGCACAGATACGCAGTATTTT. This translates into CASAIQQGSSTDTQYF.

This clonotype was observed a few times. An end of the junction differs from the germline gene, which may be a read error. The chain joins TRBV29-1 to TRBJ2-7; D is possibly TRBD2 (6 bases). Germline CDR1 is SQVTM and CDR2 is ANQGSEA. CDR3 size: 12 residues. Here the CDR3 reads CSVARDSNEQYF. The CDR3 coding sequence is TGCAGCGTTGCGCGGGACTCCAACGAGCAGTACTTC.

V and J are TRBV30 and TRBJ2-7; the match to TRBD1 covers 8 bases. The CDR3 length is 14 residues. In germline, CDR1 is GTSNPN, CDR2 SVGIG (reference sequence). After removal of 5 bases from V and 0 bases from J, the junction contained 6 bases not matched to a gene. The CDR3 DNA reads as TGTGCCTGGGGAAGACAGGGGCTCTCCTACGAGCAGTACTTC. Protein sequence: CAWGRQGLSYEQYF.

This clonotype has just a few counts. V gene TRBV5-6 combines with J gene TRBJ1-1; D gene uncertain. The V end was cut by 4 bases, the J end by 2 bases, with 9 bases between. CDR1 and CDR2 from the germline V gene are SGHDT and YYEEEE. The CDR3 has 13 residues. In DNA form, the CDR3 reads TGTGCCAGCAGCCCCTACCGCAACACTGAAGCTTTCTTT. Translation gives CASSPYRNTEAFF.

This clonotype has more than one count but fewer than ten. V is TRBV7-9 and J is TRBJ2-7, with 7 bases identical to TRBD1. Germline assignment: CDR1 SEHNR and CDR2 FQNEAQ (reference sequence). The ends lost 8 bases at V and 3 bases at J; junction bases unmatched: 10. The length of the CDR3 is 14 residues. CDR3: CASDLGTVGYEQYF. The CDR3 coding sequence is TGTGCCAGCGACCTCGGGACAGTGGGCTACGAGCAGTACTTC.

This clonotype was seen more than once but under ten times. The chain employs TRBV9 and TRBJ2-3, with unresolved D. CDR3 length equals 14 residues. Trimming shortened V by 0 bases and J by 0 bases, and 5 bases separated the two germline ends. Germline V CDR1 and CDR2: SGDLS, YYNGEE. The CDR3 sequence: CASSVGGSTDTQYF. Written as DNA, the CDR3 is TGTGCCAGCAGCGTAGGTGGTAGCACAGATACGCAGTATTTT.

The rearrangement joins TRBV6-4 to TRBJ2-7, with D perhaps TRBD1 (6 bases). Trimming removed 4 bases at V and 1 base at J, with 11 bases between. The germline CDR1 and CDR2 sequences are MRHNA and SNTAGT. This CDR3 comprises 14 residues. The chain's CDR3 is CASSARQGSYEQYF. The CDR3 DNA reads TGTGCCAGCAGTGCCCGGCAGGGGTCCTACGAGCAGTACTTC.

This clonotype has ten or more counts. V and J are TRBV6-4 and TRBJ2-3; 11 bases align to TRBD2. The CDR3 contains 16 residues. The V segment lost 2 bases and the J segment 0 bases; nucleotides outside the gene matches: 1. Per germline, CDR1 MRHNA and CDR2 SNTAGT. The CDR3 nucleotides read TGTGCCAGCAGTGACCTAGCGGGGGGTAGCACAGATACGCAGTATTTT. It encodes CASSDLAGGSTDTQYF.

This clonotype was recorded a few times. V gene TRBV19 combines with J gene TRBJ2-7, with TRBD1 identical over 7 bases. Germline-derived CDR1 and CDR2 are LNHDA and SQIVND (reference sequence). The CDR3 runs 15 residues. CDR3 protein: CASSIGTYRGARGCV. In DNA form, the CDR3 reads TGTGCCAGTAGTATAGGCACCTACAGGGGCGCCAGGGGGTGCGTC.

The gene calls are TRBV7-2 and TRBJ1-3; a weak D match, TRBD1 (5 bases). The length of the CDR3 is 14 residues. Trimming pared 5 bases from V and 0 bases from J, leaving 8 bases between. CDR1 is SGHTA, CDR2 FQGNSA, per germline. The CDR3 DNA reads as TGTGCCAGCAGCATGGGGACCTCTGGAAACACCATATATTTT. Residues: CASSMGTSGNTIYF.

V and J are TRBV20-1 and TRBJ2-1, with D hard to call. Germline assignment: CDR1 DFQATT and CDR2 SNEGSKA (reference sequence). The length of the CDR3 is 13 residues. V was clipped by 5 bases and J by 1 base, with 9 bases between them. CDR3 nucleotide sequence: TGCAGTGCTCCCTTCGTTTCCTACAATGAGCAGTTCTTC. This gives the protein CSAPFVSYNEQFF.

The chain carries TRBV9 and TRBJ1-4; 7 nucleotides align to TRBD1. Trimming cost V 3 bases and J 7 bases; bases outside gene matches: 6. The germline gives CDR1 SGDLS, CDR2 YYNGEE. CDR3 length equals 14 residues. CDR3 coding DNA: TGTGCCAGCAGCGGGGGAGCAGGGGGTGAAAAACTGTTTTTT. The encoded protein is CASSGGAGGEKLFF.

The chain has TRBV9 and TRBJ2-3; perhaps TRBD1 as D (6 bases). The V gene's germline CDR1 is SGDLS and CDR2 YYNGEE. V was trimmed by 0 bases and J by 4 bases, leaving 9 bases between them. CDR3 length equals 14 residues. The CDR3 bases are TGTGCCAGCAGCGTAGAGGGGGAACCAGATACGCAGTATTTT. It codes for CASSVEGEPDTQYF.

V is TRBV6-2 or TRBV6-3 and J is TRBJ2-2, with D unresolved. This CDR3 region has 14 residues. V was shortened by 2 bases and J by 1 base, with 5 bases between the two germline ends. The germline CDR1 and CDR2 sequences are MNHEY and SVGEGT. CDR3: CASSYIQNTGELFF. The CDR3 region has the DNA TGTGCCAGCAGTTACATACAGAACACCGGGGAGCTGTTTTTT.

This clonotype was counted ten times or more. This chain joins TRBV21-1 and TRBJ2-7; the table's D call of TRBD1 was not tested on the DNA. TRBV21-1 has pseudogene status. There are 16 residues in the CDR3. This CDR3 reads CASSGGHRGSSYEQYV. The DNA for the CDR3 is TGTGCCAGCAGCGGGGGACACCGGGGAAGCTCCTACGAGCAGTACGTC.

This clonotype was observed at least ten times. The chain combines TRBV27 with TRBJ2-5, with D possibly being TRBD1 (5 bases). Trimming took off 8 bases at V and 5 bases at J, with 18 bases between the two ends. Germline V gene lookup returns CDR1 MNHEY and CDR2 SMNVEV (reference sequence). This CDR3 is 14 amino acids long. The CDR3 reads CASGSWGRRETQYF. The CDR3 DNA follows: TGTGCCAGCGGTTCGTGGGGCAGGCGGGAGACCCAGTACTTC.

V usage is TRBV6-2 or TRBV6-3 and J usage is TRBJ2-7, with no clear D. Trimming removed 0 bases from V and 4 bases from J, with 19 bases in between. The CDR3 contains 17 residues. Germline V gives CDR1 MNHEY, CDR2 SVGEGT. CDR3 amino acids: CASSYSTTTDGAYEQYV. CDR3 DNA sequence: TGTGCCAGCAGTTACTCGACAACTACGGACGGAGCGTACGAGCAGTACGTC.

This clonotype occurred many times. CDR3 protein: CASSPRTSTNEKLFF. CDR3 DNA sequence: TGTGCCAGCAGCCCCCGGACTTCAACTAATGAAAAACTGTTTTTT. V is TRBV9 and J is TRBJ1-4; D is undetermined. The ends were cut back, 4 bases at V and 0 bases at J, with 10 bases in the middle. The germline V gene has CDR1 SGDLS and CDR2 YYNGEE. The CDR3 loop spans 15 amino acids.

V gene TRBV5-4 combines with J gene TRBJ2-1; no firm D call. The length of the CDR3 is 15 residues. Trimming removed 7 bases from V and 5 bases from J, with 19 bases in between. Germline CDR1 is SGHNT and CDR2 is YYREEE (reference sequence). CDR3: CASRSGSVSNNEQFF. The CDR3 DNA follows: TGTGCCAGCCGCTCTGGCTCGGTATCAAACAATGAGCAGTTCTTC.

The rearrangement links TRBV29-1 to TRBJ1-2, with 7 bases matching TRBD1. Germline CDR1 SQVTM, CDR2 ANQGSEA. The V and J ends lost 6 bases and 6 bases, in that order; junction bases with no gene match: 4. The CDR3 contains 11 residues. As DNA, the CDR3 is TGCAGCGTCGACAGGGACGATGGCTACACCTTC. Its protein product is CSVDRDDGYTF.

This clonotype came up a few times. The V call is TRBV29-1, the J call TRBJ1-3; D is unclear. Between the trimmed V and J ends, which lost 4 bases and 4 bases, there was a span of 11 bases. Per the germline V gene, CDR1 is SQVTM and CDR2 is ANQGSEA. This CDR3 comprises 13 residues. In nucleotides, the CDR3 is TGCAGCGTTGCCTTGGGTTCGGGAAACACCATATATTTT. Protein product: CSVALGSGNTIYF. Complete variable domain (other parts from reference TRBV29-1 and TRBJ1-3): SAVISQKPSRDICQRGTSLTIQCQVDSQVTMMFWYRQQPGQSLTLIATANQGSEATYESGFVIDKFPISRPNLTFSTLTVSNMSPEDSSIYLCSVALGSGNTIYFGEGSWLTVV.

The chain has TRBV7-6 and TRBJ2-5; 8 bases are a match to TRBD1. CDR3 length: 15 residues. Trimming at V came to 1 base and at J to 5 bases, leaving 6 bases not matched to a gene. Germline V lookup: CDR1 SGHVS, CDR2 FNYEAQ. Written as DNA, the CDR3 is TGTGCCAGCAGCTTAGGTAACAGGGGGTCCGAGACCCAGTACTTC. It yields the protein CASSLGNRGSETQYF.

This clonotype was counted between two and nine times. J is TRBJ2-2 and V is TRBV10-3; D is perhaps TRBD1 or TRBD2 (5 bases each). This CDR3 has 15 amino acids. Germline CDR1 and CDR2: ENHRY and SYGVKD. With 3 bases removed from V and 4 bases from J, the gap between germline ends came to 12 bases. CDR3 in DNA: TGTGCCATCAGTGATAGAGGGGAAGGCACCGGGGAGCTGTTTTTT. Its translation is CAISDRGEGTGELFF.

The chain joins TRBV7-3 to TRBJ2-1, with TRBD2 matching over 11 bases. V shed 1 base, J shed 8 bases, and the junction held 7 bases outside the gene matches. The CDR3 contains 16 residues. Germline CDR1 reads SGHTA; CDR2 reads FQGTGA. The CDR3 is CASSLRPSGGLDEQFF. The CDR3 nucleotides are TGTGCCAGCAGCTTAAGGCCTAGCGGGGGGCTTGATGAGCAGTTCTTC.